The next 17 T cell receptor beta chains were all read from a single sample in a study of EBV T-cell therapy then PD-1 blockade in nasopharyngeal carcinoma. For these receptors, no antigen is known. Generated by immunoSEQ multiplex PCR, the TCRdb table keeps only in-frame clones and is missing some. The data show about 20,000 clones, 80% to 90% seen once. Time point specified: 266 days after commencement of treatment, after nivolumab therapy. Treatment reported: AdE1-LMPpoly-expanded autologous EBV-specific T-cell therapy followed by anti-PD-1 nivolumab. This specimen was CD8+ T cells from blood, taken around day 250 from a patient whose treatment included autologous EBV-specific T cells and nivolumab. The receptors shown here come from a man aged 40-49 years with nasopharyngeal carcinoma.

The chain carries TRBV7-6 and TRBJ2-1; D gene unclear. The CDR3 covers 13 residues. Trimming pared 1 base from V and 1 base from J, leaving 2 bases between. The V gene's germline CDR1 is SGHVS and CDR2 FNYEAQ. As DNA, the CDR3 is TGTGCCAGCAGCTTAGGTTCCTACAATGAGCAGTTCTTC. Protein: CASSLGSYNEQFF. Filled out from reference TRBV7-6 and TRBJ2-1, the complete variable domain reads GAGVSQSPRYKVTKRGQDVALRCDPISGHVSLYWYRQALGQGPEFLTYFNYEAQQDKSGLPNDRFSAERPEGSISTLTIQRTEQRDSAMYRCASSLGSYNEQFFGPGTRLTVL.

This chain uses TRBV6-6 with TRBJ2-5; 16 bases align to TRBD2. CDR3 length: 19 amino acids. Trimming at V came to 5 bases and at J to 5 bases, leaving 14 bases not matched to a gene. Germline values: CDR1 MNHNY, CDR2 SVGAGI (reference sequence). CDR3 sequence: CASSPPTGTSGGAGETQYF. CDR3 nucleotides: TGTGCCAGCAGTCCCCCCACCGGGACTAGCGGGGGGGCCGGGGAGACCCAGTACTTC.

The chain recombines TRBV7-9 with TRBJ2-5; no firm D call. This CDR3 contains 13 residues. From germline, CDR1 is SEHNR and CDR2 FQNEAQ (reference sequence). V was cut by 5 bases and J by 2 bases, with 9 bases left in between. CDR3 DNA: TGTGCCAGCAGCCCGTTGTTGCAAGAGACCCAGTACTTC. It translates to CASSPLLQETQYF.

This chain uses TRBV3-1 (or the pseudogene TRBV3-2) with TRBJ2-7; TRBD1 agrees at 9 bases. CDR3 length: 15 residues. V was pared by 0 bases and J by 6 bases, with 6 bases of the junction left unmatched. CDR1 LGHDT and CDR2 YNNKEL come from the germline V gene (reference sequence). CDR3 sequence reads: CASSQEWTGVSEQYF. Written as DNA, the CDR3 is TGTGCCAGCAGCCAAGAATGGACAGGGGTTAGCGAGCAGTACTTC.

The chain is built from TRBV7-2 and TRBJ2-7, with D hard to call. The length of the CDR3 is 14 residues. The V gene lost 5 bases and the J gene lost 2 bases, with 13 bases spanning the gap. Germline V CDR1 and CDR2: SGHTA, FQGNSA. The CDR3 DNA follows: TGTGCCAGCAGCCCCTTGGGCGGAACCTACGAGCAGTACTTC. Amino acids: CASSPLGGTYEQYF.

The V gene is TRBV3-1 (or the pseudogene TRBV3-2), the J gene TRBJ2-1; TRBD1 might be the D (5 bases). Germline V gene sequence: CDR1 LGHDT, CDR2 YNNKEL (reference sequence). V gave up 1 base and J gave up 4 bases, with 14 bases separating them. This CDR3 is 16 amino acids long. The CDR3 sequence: CASSQAKGVGYNEQFF. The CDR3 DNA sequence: TGTGCCAGCAGCCAAGCGAAAGGGGTTGGTTACAATGAGCAGTTCTTC.

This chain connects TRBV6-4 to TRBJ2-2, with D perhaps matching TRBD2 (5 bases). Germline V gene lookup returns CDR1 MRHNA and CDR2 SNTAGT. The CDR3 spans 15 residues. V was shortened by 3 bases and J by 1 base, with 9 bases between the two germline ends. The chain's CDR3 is CASSEGSGNTGELFF. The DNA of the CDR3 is TGTGCCAGCAGTGAAGGGAGTGGGAACACCGGGGAGCTGTTTTTT.

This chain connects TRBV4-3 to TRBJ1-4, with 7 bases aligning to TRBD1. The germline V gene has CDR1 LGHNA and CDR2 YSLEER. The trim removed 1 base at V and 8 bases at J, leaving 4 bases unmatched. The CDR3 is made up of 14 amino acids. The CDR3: CASSQVSGGEKLFF. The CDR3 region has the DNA TGCGCCAGCAGCCAAGTCTCAGGGGGGGAAAAACTGTTTTTT.

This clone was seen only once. CDR3 sequence (DNA): TGTGCCAGCAGTTCCTACAGGGTGAAGAGGGGTGAGCAGTTCTTC. Translating it yields CASSSYRVKRGEQFF. This rearrangement joins TRBV28 to TRBJ2-1; the D gene is possibly TRBD1 (6 bases). CDR3 length: 15 amino acids. From germline, CDR1 is MDHEN and CDR2 SYDVKM. V was pared by 4 bases and J by 9 bases, with 19 bases between.

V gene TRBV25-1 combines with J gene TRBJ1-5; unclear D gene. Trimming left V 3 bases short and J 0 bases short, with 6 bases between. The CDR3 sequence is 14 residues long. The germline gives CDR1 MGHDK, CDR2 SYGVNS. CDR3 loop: CASSDPGSNQPQHF. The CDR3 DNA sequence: TGTGCCAGCAGTGATCCCGGTAGCAATCAGCCCCAGCATTTT.

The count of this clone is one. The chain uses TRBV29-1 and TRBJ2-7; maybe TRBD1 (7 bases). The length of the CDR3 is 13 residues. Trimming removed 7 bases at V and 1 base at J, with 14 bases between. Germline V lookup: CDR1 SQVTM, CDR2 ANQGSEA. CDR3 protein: CSAMGGQSYEQYF. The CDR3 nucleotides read TGCAGCGCCATGGGGGGACAGTCCTACGAGCAGTACTTC.

The CDR3 DNA reads TGTGCCACCAGTGATTCGGACAGCACTAACTATGGCTACACCTTC. Encoded protein: CATSDSDSTNYGYTF. This chain connects TRBV24-1 to TRBJ1-2; perhaps TRBD1 as D (6 bases). Trimming pared 2 bases from V and 0 bases from J, leaving 9 bases between. The CDR3 consists of 15 residues. Germline loops: CDR1 KGHDR, CDR2 SFDVKD.

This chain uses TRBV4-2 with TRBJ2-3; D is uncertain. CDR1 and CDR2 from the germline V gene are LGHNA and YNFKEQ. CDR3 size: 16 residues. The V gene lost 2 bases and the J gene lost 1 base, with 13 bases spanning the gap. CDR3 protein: CASSQRSGYGTDTQYF. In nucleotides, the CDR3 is TGTGCCAGCAGCCAACGTTCCGGCTACGGCACAGATACGCAGTATTTT.

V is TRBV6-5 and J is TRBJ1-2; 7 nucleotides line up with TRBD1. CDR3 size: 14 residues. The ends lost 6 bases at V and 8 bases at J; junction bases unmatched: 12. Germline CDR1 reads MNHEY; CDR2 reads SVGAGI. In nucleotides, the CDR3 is TGTGCCAGCAGGATCGTACAGGGGATGGACGGCTACACCTTC. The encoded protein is CASRIVQGMDGYTF.

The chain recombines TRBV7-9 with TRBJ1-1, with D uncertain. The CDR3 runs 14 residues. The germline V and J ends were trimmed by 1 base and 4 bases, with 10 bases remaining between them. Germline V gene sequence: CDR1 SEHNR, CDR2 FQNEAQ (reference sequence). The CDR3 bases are TGTGCCAGCAGCTTAGAGGGTCTGGGCACTGAAGCTTTCTTT. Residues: CASSLEGLGTEAFF.

The CDR3 loop is CASSKKGQAVYSNQPQHF. DNA of the CDR3: TGTGCCAGCAGCAAAAAGGGACAGGCAGTCTATAGCAATCAGCCCCAGCATTTT. This sequence joins TRBV21-1 and TRBJ1-5; the D call in the table, TRBD1, was not verified against the DNA. TRBV21-1 has pseudogene status. The CDR3 contains 18 residues.

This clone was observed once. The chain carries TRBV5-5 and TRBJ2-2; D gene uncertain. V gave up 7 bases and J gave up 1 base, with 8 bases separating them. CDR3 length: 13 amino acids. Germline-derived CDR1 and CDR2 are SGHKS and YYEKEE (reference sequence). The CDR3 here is CASSTENTGELFF. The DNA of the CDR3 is TGTGCCAGCTCGACGGAGAACACCGGGGAGCTGTTTTTT.